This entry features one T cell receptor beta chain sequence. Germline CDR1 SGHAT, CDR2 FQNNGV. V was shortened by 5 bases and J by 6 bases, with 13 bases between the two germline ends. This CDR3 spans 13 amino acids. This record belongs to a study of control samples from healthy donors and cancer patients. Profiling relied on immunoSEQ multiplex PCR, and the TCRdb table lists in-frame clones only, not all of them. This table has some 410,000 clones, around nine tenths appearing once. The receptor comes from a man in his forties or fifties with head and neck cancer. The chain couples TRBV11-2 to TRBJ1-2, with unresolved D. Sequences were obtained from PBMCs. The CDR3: CASSAFPVHGYTF. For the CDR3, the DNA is TGTGCCAGCAGCGCCTTCCCAGTCCATGGCTACACCTTC.